These T cell receptor beta chains were read from a single sample in a study of radiotherapy plus CTLA-4 blockade in lung cancer. Here immunoSEQ multiplex PCR was the method, and the copy in TCRdb shows in-frame clones only, minus some. Seen here are nearly 95,000 clones, about four fifths observed once, and the top ten hold roughly a quarter. The specimen was peripheral blood, collected from a patient treated with radiotherapy plus ipilimumab. These receptors were collected from a human donor with non-small cell lung cancer that progressed on radiotherapy plus ipilimumab. CDR3s include the opening cysteine and the closing phenylalanine or tryptophan. A D gene is named only where the DNA matches it firmly. The size of a clone is reported for some rows only, either as once, few or many, or as a class for expanded clones.

V gene,D gene,J gene,clone size,CDR3 protein,CDR3 DNA
TRBV5-1,.,TRBJ2-6,.,CASSLGSSVSGANVLTF,TGCGCCAGCAGCTTGGGCAGTTCCGTATCTGGGGCCAACGTCCTGACTTTC
TRBV27,.,TRBJ2-7,.,CASSLIPPYEQYF,TGTGCCAGCAGTCTTATCCCTCCATACGAGCAGTACTTC
TRBV6-5,.,TRBJ1-2,once,CASSYSRTGHNYGYTF,TGTGCCAGCAGTTACTCGAGAACCGGGCATAACTATGGCTACACCTTC
TRBV9,TRBD2,TRBJ2-1,.,CASSASGSPHNEQFF,TGTGCCAGCAGCGCTAGCGGGAGTCCCCACAATGAGCAGTTCTTC
TRBV18,.,TRBJ2-3,.,CASSPGGADTQYF,TGTGCCAGCTCACCAGGGGGAGCAGATACGCAGTATTTT
TRBV6-6,.,TRBJ2-1,.,CASSYPDSYNEQFF,TGTGCCAGCAGTTACCCGGACAGCTACAATGAGCAGTTCTTC
TRBV6-1,.,TRBJ2-1,once,CASSGSIGRGYYNEQFF,TGTGCCAGCAGTGGTTCTATCGGGAGAGGGTACTACAATGAGCAGTTCTTC
TRBV7-2,TRBD1,TRBJ1-2,.,CASSWEGQGIFANYGYTF,TGTGCCAGCAGCTGGGAGGGACAGGGAATTTTCGCTAACTATGGCTACACCTTC
TRBV10-3,.,TRBJ1-1,once,CAVTQGTGTEAFF,TGTGCCGTGACACAGGGTACGGGGACTGAAGCTTTCTTT
TRBV9,TRBD1,TRBJ1-1,.,CASSVGQGLGTEAFF,TGTGCCAGCAGCGTAGGACAGGGGTTAGGCACTGAAGCTTTCTTT
TRBV18,.,TRBJ2-1,few,CASSSGVFNEQFF,TGTGCCAGCTCATCGGGAGTTTTTAATGAGCAGTTCTTC
TRBV18,.,TRBJ1-5,once,CASSPSSGRNQPQHF,TGTGCCAGCTCACCGTCTTCAGGGCGCAATCAGCCCCAGCATTTT
TRBV9,.,TRBJ2-3,.,CASSVETERADTQYF,TGTGCCAGCAGCGTAGAAACGGAGAGGGCTGATACGCAGTATTTT
TRBV6-4,.,TRBJ2-2,.,CASSDSASKEGSGELFF,TGTGCCAGCAGTGACTCGGCGTCTAAGGAGGGCTCCGGGGAGCTGTTTTTT
TRBV6-1,.,TRBJ2-2,.,CASSEWAGELFF,TGTGCCAGCAGTGAATGGGCCGGGGAGCTGTTTTTT
TRBV2,.,TRBJ1-1,.,CASSEFGEAFF,TGTGCCAGCAGTGAATTCGGAGAAGCTTTCTTT
TRBV28,.,TRBJ1-2,.,CASSLGPTEDGYTF,TGTGCCAGCAGTTTAGGGCCTACGGAGGACGGCTACACCTTC
TRBV18,TRBD1,TRBJ2-2,.,CASSPGTGALNTGELFF,TGTGCCAGCTCACCAGGGACAGGGGCCCTGAACACCGGGGAGCTGTTTTTT
TRBV2,TRBD2,TRBJ2-5,.,CASSGQREGLWETQYF,TGTGCCAGCAGTGGCCAGCGGGAGGGCCTCTGGGAGACCCAGTACTTC
TRBV18,.,TRBJ1-1,.,CASSPQGGSGTEAFF,TGTGCCAGCTCACCACAAGGGGGGTCAGGCACTGAAGCTTTCTTT
TRBV2,.,TRBJ2-5,.,CASNGGKETQYF,TGTGCCAGCAATGGGGGAAAAGAGACCCAGTACTTC
TRBV5-6,.,TRBJ2-1,.,CASSFLVDSTYNEQFF,TGTGCCAGCAGCTTCTTGGTGGACAGCACCTACAATGAGCAGTTCTTC
TRBV27,.,TRBJ1-5,.,CASSSTGYQPQHF,TGTGCCAGCAGCTCAACAGGGTATCAGCCCCAGCATTTT
TRBV28,.,TRBJ1-5,few,CASSYTGNQPQHF,TGTGCCAGCAGTTATACCGGCAATCAGCCCCAGCATTTT
TRBV12-5,.,TRBJ1-5,few,CAPGNLDQPQHF,TGTGCCCCAGGGAATCTGGATCAGCCCCAGCATTTT
TRBV9,TRBD1,TRBJ1-2,.,CASSPRDRGRFGYTF,TGTGCCAGCAGCCCCCGGGACAGGGGTCGGTTTGGCTACACCTTC
TRBV9,TRBD2,TRBJ2-7,.,CASSAGTSGRATHGQYF,TGTGCCAGCAGCGCCGGGACTAGCGGGAGGGCCACCCACGGGCAGTACTTC
TRBV19,.,TRBJ2-1,few,CASSARNEQFF,TGTGCCAGTAGTGCACGCAATGAGCAGTTCTTC
TRBV6-5,.,TRBJ1-5,.,CASKGQDNQPQHF,TGTGCCAGCAAGGGCCAGGACAATCAGCCCCAGCATTTT
TRBV27,TRBD1,TRBJ2-6,.,CASSRQGGANVLTF,TGTGCCAGCAGTCGACAGGGTGGGGCCAACGTCCTGACTTTC
TRBV5-5,.,TRBJ2-7,.,CASSFGSSYEQYF,TGTGCCAGCAGCTTCGGAAGCTCCTACGAGCAGTACTTC
TRBV18,.,TRBJ1-4,.,CASSPQGSEKLFF,TGTGCCAGCTCACCACAGGGGAGCGAAAAACTGTTTTTT
TRBV4-2,.,TRBJ2-2,.,CASSQDISSSGGELFF,TGTGCCAGCAGCCAAGATATTAGCAGCTCTGGCGGGGAGCTGTTTTTT
TRBV12-5,.,TRBJ1-2,.,CASGLPGRPNYGYTF,TGTGCTAGTGGTTTGCCGGGACGTCCAAACTATGGCTACACCTTC
TRBV29-1,TRBD2,TRBJ2-3,few,CSVGGSGRSSTDTQYF,TGCAGCGTTGGGGGCAGCGGGAGGTCTAGCACAGATACGCAGTATTTT
TRBV5-6,.,TRBJ1-5,.,CASSLGQNQPQHF,TGTGCCAGCAGCTTGGGGCAGAATCAGCCCCAGCATTTT
TRBV18,.,TRBJ2-4,.,CASSPPTRDNLHF,TGTGCCAGCTCACCACCTACAAGGGACAATCTCCACTTC
TRBV6-6,.,TRBJ1-1,.,CASSVSSGAANTEAFF,TGTGCCAGCAGTGTGTCGTCAGGGGCGGCGAACACTGAAGCTTTCTTT
TRBV30,TRBD2,TRBJ2-1,.,CAWSLGLGENEQFF,TGTGCCTGGAGCCTGGGACTAGGAGAGAATGAGCAGTTCTTC